The clone carrying this TCR beta chain has at least ten counts. This sample stems from a study of early T cells in non-severe SARS-CoV-2 infection. Overall study: Bulk RNA from unsorted whole blood was sequenced; chains were unpaired.

J gave up 1 base and V 4 bases, and 7 bases lay outside the gene matches. The CDR3 is 15 amino acids. Germline CDR1 reads DFQATT; CDR2 reads SNEGSKA (reference sequence). Unique molecular identifier tags were affixed to discrete cDNA molecules. One entry per CDR3 protein results from TCRdb running MiXCR on the 5' RACE reads. The repertoire has 85,000 to 100,000 distinct CDR3 sequences, over 10% of them found once; the top ten carry approximately 2.4%. The sequence was collected from an adult who was a healthcare worker with PCR-confirmed SARS-CoV-2 infection or an uninfected control (not recorded which). Sequenced input: whole blood. V and J are TRBV20-1 and TRBJ2-3, with TRBD2 matching over 8 bases. The CDR3 nucleotides are TGCAGTGCTACGGACCCGGGGGGGCGCACAGATACGCAGTATTTT. Protein product: CSATDPGGRTDTQYF.